This T cell receptor (beta chain) came from a study of T cell repertoires in cytomegalovirus infection. Per the germline V gene, CDR1 is SGHTA and CDR2 is FQGNSA. The junction had 13 bases not matched to a gene; V was cut back by 7 bases and J by 5 bases. The CDR3 totals 16 residues. MiXCR, applied by TCRdb to the reads, yields one record per CDR3 protein. The top ten hold around 16% of the sample, which has 200,000 to 300,000 distinct CDR3 sequences, approximately 8.3% seen once. This clonotype appeared many times. Sequences were obtained from PBMCs. V gene TRBV7-2 combines with J gene TRBJ2-3, with 9 bases fitting TRBD2. The origin of this receptor is a human donor in good health (CMV status not recorded). Some clones in this sample may be carry-over from other donors' samples. Here the CDR3 reads CASTRRGGGAGDTQYF. The CDR3, as DNA: TGTGCCAGCACCCGAAGGGGCGGGGGGGCCGGAGATACGCAGTATTTT.